The clone carrying this T cell receptor beta chain has at least ten counts. These data originate in a study of neurological immune-mediated disorders. As for the study in general: Of the multiple sclerosis patients, some 35 in total, roughly 30 were relapsing-remitting and 3 were secondary progressive.

The V and J ends lost 0 bases and 4 bases respectively, with 10 bases between them. The CDR3 runs to 14 residues. The V gene's germline CDR1 is SGHRS and CDR2 YFSETQ. TCRdb independently ran MiXCR on the 5' RACE reads; one entry per CDR3 protein. The sample carries tens of thousands of distinct CDR3 sequences, 3.9% recorded once. The study built unsorted libraries from 2 million PBMCs kept at -80 C. The sample taken for sequencing was PBMCs. The V and J genes are TRBV5-1 and TRBJ2-5; a possible D gene is TRBD2 (5 bases). The TCR was taken from a man aged 25 to 40 with multiple sclerosis. The CDR3 nucleotides read TGCGCCAGCAGCTTGGGGGTCGGGGTAGAGACCCAGTACTTC. Protein: CASSLGVGVETQYF.